The 27 T cell receptor beta chains given below trace back to one sample, sequenced in a study of glioma-infiltrating T cells after dendritic cell vaccination. TCRdb's copy holds only in-frame clones and misses some; the assay was immunoSEQ multiplex PCR. The sample lists over 65,000 clones, 85% seen once, with around 8.5% in the top ten. Time point of the sample: after dendritic cell vaccination, including at tumor progression/relapse. Source: blood, taken after dendritic cell vaccination. Receptors were obtained from a human donor with glioblastoma.

The gene calls are TRBV18 and TRBJ2-6; TRBD1 matches 7 bases. The length of the CDR3 is 15 residues. V lost 4 bases to trimming and J lost 4 bases; unmatched junction nucleotides: 4. CDR1 is KGHSH, CDR2 LQKENI, per germline. As DNA, the CDR3 is TGTGCCAGCTCACGACAGGGTTCCGGGGCCAACGTCCTGACTTTC. Translation gives CASSRQGSGANVLTF.

This sequence joins TRBV7-2 and TRBJ1-2; D is unclear. This CDR3 region has 16 residues. Trimming removed 5 bases from V and 8 bases from J, with 24 bases in between. Germline V gene data show CDR1 as SGHTA and CDR2 as FQGNSA. CDR3 sequence: CASSPRGGEPMQGYTF. The CDR3 DNA follows: TGTGCCAGCAGCCCCCGTGGAGGTGAACCTATGCAGGGCTACACCTTC.

This chain uses TRBV10-3 with TRBJ2-3, with 16 positions matching TRBD2. Germline V gives CDR1 ENHRY, CDR2 SYGVKD. Unmatched junction bases numbered 8, after V lost 2 bases and J lost 12 bases. The CDR3 extends over 16 amino acids. Here the CDR3 reads CAISEPGLAGGTIQYF. DNA for the CDR3: TGTGCCATCAGTGAGCCGGGACTAGCGGGAGGGACGATCCAGTATTTT.

There are a few counts of this clone. The rearrangement joins TRBV11-3 to TRBJ2-7; TRBD1 matches 12 bases. There are 17 residues in the CDR3. The ends lost 3 bases at V and 1 base at J; junction bases unmatched: 7. Germline CDR1 is SGHNT and CDR2 is YENEEA. The CDR3 loop reads CASSFGTGGFGSYEQYF. CDR3 nucleotide sequence: TGTGCCAGCAGCTTCGGGACAGGGGGCTTTGGGTCCTACGAGCAGTACTTC.

V and J are TRBV28 and TRBJ1-2; D possibly corresponds to TRBD1 (5 bases). Trimming cost V 8 bases and J 2 bases, with 18 bases left between them. Germline V lookup: CDR1 MDHEN, CDR2 SYDVKM. The CDR3 has 15 amino acids. The CDR3 loop is CASSIRGRENYGYTF. The CDR3 DNA reads as TGTGCCAGCTCGATTAGGGGACGGGAGAACTATGGCTACACCTTC.

The rearrangement links TRBV2 to TRBJ2-3; D is possibly TRBD2 (5 bases). Deletions cut 4 bases from V and 8 bases from J, with 16 bases between. Germline V gene lookup returns CDR1 SNHLY and CDR2 FYNNEI. The CDR3 is 14 amino acids. The DNA for the CDR3 is TGTGCCAGCAGTGCGGCGCCTCTGGAGGCTACGCAGTATTTT. Amino acid sequence: CASSAAPLEATQYF.

The chain carries TRBV28 and TRBJ1-1; 7 nucleotides align to TRBD1. The trim removed 6 bases at V and 3 bases at J, leaving 7 bases unmatched. The CDR3 extends over 14 amino acids. Germline lookup yields CDR1 MDHEN and CDR2 SYDVKM. CDR3 in amino acids: CASREGQRDTEAFF. For the CDR3, the DNA is TGTGCCAGCAGGGAGGGACAGCGAGACACTGAAGCTTTCTTT.

The chain joins TRBV9 to TRBJ1-1; 7 nucleotides line up with TRBD1. The CDR3 has 14 amino acids. Germline assignment: CDR1 SGDLS and CDR2 YYNGEE. With V trimmed by 3 bases and J by 1 base, 3 bases remained unmatched. CDR3 sequence (DNA): TGTGCCAGCAGCGAAAACAGGGGGAACACTGAAGCTTTCTTT. Protein sequence: CASSENRGNTEAFF. Filled out from reference TRBV9 and TRBJ1-1, the complete variable domain reads DSGVTQTPKHLITATGQRVTLRCSPRSGDLSVYWYQQSLDQGLQFLIQYYNGEERAKGNILERFSAQQFPDLHSELNLSSLELGDSALYFCASSENRGNTEAFFGQGTRLTVV.

The gene calls are TRBV7-9 and TRBJ2-7; 15 bases fit TRBD2. Germline loops: CDR1 SEHNR, CDR2 FQNEAQ (reference sequence). The ends lost 6 bases at V and 6 bases at J; junction bases unmatched: 9. The CDR3 spans 16 residues. As DNA, the CDR3 is TGTGCCAGCAGAGCCGGGACTAGCGGGAGGTCGGGCGAGCAGTACTTC. Its protein product is CASRAGTSGRSGEQYF.

This chain joins TRBV7-2 and TRBJ1-4; TRBD1 aligns across 9 bases. CDR3 length: 16 residues. The germline V gene encodes CDR1 SGHTA and CDR2 FQGNSA. The V segment lost 4 bases and the J segment 5 bases; nucleotides outside the gene matches: 8. The CDR3 sequence: CASSSPVGTGNEKLFF. DNA for the CDR3: TGTGCCAGCAGCTCTCCCGTCGGGACAGGGAATGAAAAACTGTTTTTT.

This chain links TRBV9 with TRBJ2-2, with 12 bases identical to TRBD2. This CDR3 is 15 amino acids long. CDR1 is SGDLS, CDR2 YYNGEE, per germline. V shed 5 bases, J shed 7 bases, and the junction held 6 bases outside the gene matches. The CDR3 bases are TGTGCCAGCAGGGCTAGCGGGGGGGCGATCGGGGAGCTGTTTTTT. Translation gives CASRASGGAIGELFF.

The V gene is TRBV13, the J gene TRBJ2-7; D is possibly TRBD1 (5 bases). There are 15 residues in the CDR3. The germline V gene has CDR1 PRHDT and CDR2 FYEKMQ (reference sequence). V was cut by 4 bases and J by 2 bases, with 15 bases left in between. The CDR3 is CASSSRDTLAYEQYF. The CDR3 DNA reads as TGTGCCAGCAGCTCCAGGGATACCTTGGCCTACGAGCAGTACTTC.

This clone was recorded only once. The chain carries TRBV6-5 and TRBJ1-1, with D possibly matching TRBD1 (6 bases). The germline V gene encodes CDR1 MNHEY and CDR2 SVGAGI. V shed 5 bases and J shed 1 base, with 11 bases lying between them. The CDR3 totals 14 residues. The CDR3 region is CASSVKQGNTEAFF. The DNA for the CDR3 is TGTGCCAGCAGTGTAAAACAGGGGAACACTGAAGCTTTCTTT.

The J gene is TRBJ1-2, the V gene TRBV28; 10 bases align to TRBD1. Germline trimming cut 6 bases from V and 4 bases from J; bases unmatched to any gene: 5. This CDR3 region has 14 residues. Looked up from germline, CDR1 is MDHEN and CDR2 is SYDVKM. The DNA of the CDR3 is TGTGCCAGCAGCACCGGGACAGGGGCCTATGGCTACACCTTC. Its protein product is CASSTGTGAYGYTF.

The chain employs TRBV19 and TRBJ1-2; D unresolved. V gave up 5 bases and J gave up 4 bases, with 11 bases separating them. In germline, CDR1 is LNHDA, CDR2 SQIVND (reference sequence). The CDR3 runs to 13 residues. The CDR3 loop is CASSLGEGYGYTF. The CDR3 DNA reads as TGTGCCAGTAGTCTCGGGGAAGGCTATGGCTACACCTTC. Filled out from reference TRBV19 and TRBJ1-2, the complete variable domain reads DGGITQSPKYLFRKEGQNVTLSCEQNLNHDAMYWYRQDPGQGLRLIYYSQIVNDFQKGDIAEGYSVSREKKESFPLTVTSAQKNPTAFYLCASSLGEGYGYTFGSGTRLTVV.

The CDR3 DNA follows: TGTGCCAGCAGCTTTCAGGGGGCGGATGGCTACACCTTC. Amino acids: CASSFQGADGYTF. J is TRBJ1-2 and V is TRBV5-8; 8 bases align to TRBD1. J gave up 6 bases and V 2 bases, and 3 bases lay outside the gene matches. CDR1 and CDR2 from the germline V gene are SGHTS and YDEGEE. CDR3 size: 13 residues.

This chain joins TRBV11-2 and TRBJ2-5; TRBD1 matches at 8 bases. Germline CDR1 and CDR2: SGHAT and FQNNGV. The CDR3 length is 14 residues. V dropped 9 bases and J dropped 1; count of bases not matched to a gene: 7. The CDR3, as DNA: TGTGCCAGTAATCCACAGGGGGGCCAAGAGACCCAGTACTTC. It codes for CASNPQGGQETQYF.

The rearrangement links TRBV5-1 to TRBJ2-6; maybe TRBD1 (6 bases). The CDR3 runs to 16 residues. Trimming took 4 bases from V and 0 from J, leaving 11 bases between them. Germline V gives CDR1 SGHRS, CDR2 YFSETQ. The CDR3, as DNA: TGCGCCAGCAGCGGGCAGGGGAACTCTGGGGCCAACGTCCTGACTTTC. As protein: CASSGQGNSGANVLTF. Full variable domain (rest looked up from reference TRBV5-1 and TRBJ2-6): KAGVTQTPRYLIKTRGQQVTLSCSPISGHRSVSWYQQTPGQGLQFLFEYFSETQRNKGNFPGRFSGRQFSNSRSEMNVSTLELGDSALYLCASSGQGNSGANVLTFGAGSRLTVL.

The gene calls are TRBV7-2 and TRBJ1-4; 11 bases are a match to TRBD1. Trimming at V came to 5 bases and at J to 5 bases, leaving 1 base not matched to a gene. CDR1 and CDR2 from the germline V gene are SGHTA and FQGNSA. The CDR3 spans 14 residues. In DNA, the CDR3 is TGTGCCAGCAGCCGGGACAGGGGGAATGAAAAACTGTTTTTT. Residues: CASSRDRGNEKLFF. The entire variable domain, with the rest obtained from reference TRBV7-2 and TRBJ1-4, is as follows: GAGVSQSPSNKVTEKGKDVELRCDPISGHTALYWYRQSLGQGLEFLIYFQGNSAPDKSGLPSDRFSAERTGGSVSTLTIQRTQQEDSAVYLCASSRDRGNEKLFFGSGTQLSVL.

The chain employs TRBV7-9 and TRBJ2-7, with TRBD2 matching 12 bases. V gave up 7 bases and J gave up 5 bases; unmatched junction bases: 6. The V gene's germline CDR1 is SEHNR and CDR2 FQNEAQ (reference sequence). The CDR3 totals 14 residues. CDR3 sequence reads: CASTTSGRLHEQYF. DNA of the CDR3: TGTGCCAGCACCACTAGCGGGAGGCTCCACGAGCAGTACTTC.

This clone was observed once. The chain couples TRBV19 to TRBJ2-3, with 7 bases lining up with TRBD2. This CDR3 spans 16 amino acids. V trimming: 5 bases; J trimming: 0 bases; junction bases outside the gene matches: 8. CDR1 and CDR2 from the germline V gene are LNHDA and SQIVND (reference sequence). For the CDR3, the DNA is TGTGCCAGTAGTCCTCAAGCGGGATCTAGCACAGATACGCAGTATTTT. It encodes CASSPQAGSSTDTQYF.

At least ten counts were recorded for this clone. The V and J genes are TRBV6-4 and TRBJ1-6; TRBD1 agrees at 7 bases. Germline loops: CDR1 MRHNA, CDR2 SNTAGT. The trim removed 5 bases at V and 5 bases at J, leaving 3 bases unmatched. This CDR3 has 14 residues. The CDR3: CASSKTGDNSPLHF. In nucleotides, the CDR3 is TGTGCCAGCAGTAAAACAGGGGATAATTCACCCCTCCACTTT.

The chain carries TRBV7-2 and TRBJ2-5; TRBD1 matches at 9 bases. Germline assignment: CDR1 SGHTA and CDR2 FQGNSA. The CDR3 spans 14 residues. J was trimmed by 5 bases and V by 2 bases; bases with no gene match: 3. The CDR3 DNA follows: TGTGCCAGCAGCTTAAACAGGGGGCGGGAGACCCAGTACTTC. Translating gives CASSLNRGRETQYF.

The genes are TRBV18 and TRBJ2-3; D not resolved. Between the trimmed V and J ends, which lost 3 bases and 2 bases, there was a span of 6 bases. The CDR3 loop spans 13 amino acids. In germline, CDR1 is KGHSH, CDR2 LQKENI. The CDR3 DNA follows: TGTGCCAGCTCACCCCCCAACACAGATACGCAGTATTTT. Its protein is CASSPPNTDTQYF. Complete variable domain (other parts from reference TRBV18 and TRBJ2-3): NAGVMQNPRHLVRRRGQEARLRCSPMKGHSHVYWYRQLPEEGLKFMVYLQKENIIDESGMPKERFSAEFPKEGPSILRIQQVVRGDSAAYFCASSPPNTDTQYFGPGTRLTVL.

V gene TRBV11-2 combines with J gene TRBJ1-6; 7 nucleotides match TRBD1. Trimming removed 2 bases from V and 10 bases from J; junction bases left unmatched: 5. Germline values: CDR1 SGHAT, CDR2 FQNNGV. This CDR3 has 14 amino acids. CDR3 loop: CASSLRQGGSPLHF. The CDR3 bases are TGTGCCAGCAGCTTACGACAGGGCGGGTCACCCCTCCACTTT.

This clone occurred once. This chain connects TRBV27 to TRBJ1-5; tentative D call: TRBD1 (5 bases). The length of the CDR3 is 16 residues. V was cut by 5 bases and J by 2 bases, with 16 bases left in between. Germline CDR1 and CDR2: MNHEY and SMNVEV (reference sequence). CDR3 nucleotide sequence: TGTGCCAGCAGTAAAAATCAGGGTTGGGGCAATCAGCCCCAGCATTTT. Translating it yields CASSKNQGWGNQPQHF.

The chain employs TRBV4-1 and TRBJ2-3, with 7 bases lining up with TRBD2. J was trimmed by 0 bases and V by 0 bases; bases with no gene match: 6. The CDR3 totals 17 residues. Per the germline V gene, CDR1 is MGHRA and CDR2 is YSYEKL. CDR3 protein: CASSQDSSGDSTDTQYF. The CDR3 DNA sequence: TGCGCCAGCAGCCAAGATTCCAGCGGGGATAGCACAGATACGCAGTATTTT.